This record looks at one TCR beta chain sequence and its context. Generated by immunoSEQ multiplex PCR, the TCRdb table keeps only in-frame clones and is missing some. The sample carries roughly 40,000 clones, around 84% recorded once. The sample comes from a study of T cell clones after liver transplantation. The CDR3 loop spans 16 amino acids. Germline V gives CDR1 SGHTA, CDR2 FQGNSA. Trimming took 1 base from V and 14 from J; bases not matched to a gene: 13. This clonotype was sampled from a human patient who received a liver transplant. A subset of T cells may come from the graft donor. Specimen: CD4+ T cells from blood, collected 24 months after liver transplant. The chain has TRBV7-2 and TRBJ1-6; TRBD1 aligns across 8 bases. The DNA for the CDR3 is TGTGCCAGCAGCTTAGGGGGGGACAGGCCCCAATTCACCCTCCACTTT. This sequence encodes CASSLGGDRPQFTLHF.